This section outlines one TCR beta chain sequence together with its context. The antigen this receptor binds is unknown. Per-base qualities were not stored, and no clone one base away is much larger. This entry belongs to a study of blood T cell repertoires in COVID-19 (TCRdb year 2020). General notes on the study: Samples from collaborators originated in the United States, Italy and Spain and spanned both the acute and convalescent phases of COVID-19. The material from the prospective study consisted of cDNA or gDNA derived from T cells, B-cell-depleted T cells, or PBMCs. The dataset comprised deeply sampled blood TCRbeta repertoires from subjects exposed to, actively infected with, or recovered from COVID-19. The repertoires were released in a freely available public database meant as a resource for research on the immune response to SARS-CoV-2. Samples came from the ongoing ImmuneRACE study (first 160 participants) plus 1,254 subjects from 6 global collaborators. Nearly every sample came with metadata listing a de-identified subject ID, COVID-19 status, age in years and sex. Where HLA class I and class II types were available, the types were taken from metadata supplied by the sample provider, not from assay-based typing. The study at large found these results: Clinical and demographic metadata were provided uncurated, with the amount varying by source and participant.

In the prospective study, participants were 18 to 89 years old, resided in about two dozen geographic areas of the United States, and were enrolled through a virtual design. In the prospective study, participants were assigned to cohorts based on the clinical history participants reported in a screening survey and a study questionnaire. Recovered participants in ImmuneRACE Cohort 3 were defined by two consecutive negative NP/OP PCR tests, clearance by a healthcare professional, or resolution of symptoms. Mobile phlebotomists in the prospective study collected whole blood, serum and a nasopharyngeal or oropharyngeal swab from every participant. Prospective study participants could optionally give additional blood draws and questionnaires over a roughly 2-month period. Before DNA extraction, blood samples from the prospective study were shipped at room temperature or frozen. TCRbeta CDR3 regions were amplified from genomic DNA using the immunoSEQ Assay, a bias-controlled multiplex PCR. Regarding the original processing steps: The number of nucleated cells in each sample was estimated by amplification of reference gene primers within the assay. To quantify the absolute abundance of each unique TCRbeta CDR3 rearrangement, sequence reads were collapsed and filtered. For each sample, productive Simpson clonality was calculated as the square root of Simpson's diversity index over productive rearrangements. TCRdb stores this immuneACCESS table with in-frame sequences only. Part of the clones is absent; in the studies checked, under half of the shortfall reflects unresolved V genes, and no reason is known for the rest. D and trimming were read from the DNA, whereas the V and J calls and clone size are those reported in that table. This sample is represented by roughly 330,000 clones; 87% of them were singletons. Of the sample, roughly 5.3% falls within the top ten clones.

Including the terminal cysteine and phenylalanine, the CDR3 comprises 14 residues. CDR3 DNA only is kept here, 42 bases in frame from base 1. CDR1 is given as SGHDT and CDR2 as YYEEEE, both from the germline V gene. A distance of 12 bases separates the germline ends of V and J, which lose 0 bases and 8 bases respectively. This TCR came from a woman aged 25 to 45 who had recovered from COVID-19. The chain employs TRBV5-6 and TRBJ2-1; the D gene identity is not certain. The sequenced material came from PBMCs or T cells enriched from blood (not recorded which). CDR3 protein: CASSLGRQIYEQFF. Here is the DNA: TGTGCCAGCAGCTTGGGTCGTCAGATCTATGAGCAGTTCTTC.